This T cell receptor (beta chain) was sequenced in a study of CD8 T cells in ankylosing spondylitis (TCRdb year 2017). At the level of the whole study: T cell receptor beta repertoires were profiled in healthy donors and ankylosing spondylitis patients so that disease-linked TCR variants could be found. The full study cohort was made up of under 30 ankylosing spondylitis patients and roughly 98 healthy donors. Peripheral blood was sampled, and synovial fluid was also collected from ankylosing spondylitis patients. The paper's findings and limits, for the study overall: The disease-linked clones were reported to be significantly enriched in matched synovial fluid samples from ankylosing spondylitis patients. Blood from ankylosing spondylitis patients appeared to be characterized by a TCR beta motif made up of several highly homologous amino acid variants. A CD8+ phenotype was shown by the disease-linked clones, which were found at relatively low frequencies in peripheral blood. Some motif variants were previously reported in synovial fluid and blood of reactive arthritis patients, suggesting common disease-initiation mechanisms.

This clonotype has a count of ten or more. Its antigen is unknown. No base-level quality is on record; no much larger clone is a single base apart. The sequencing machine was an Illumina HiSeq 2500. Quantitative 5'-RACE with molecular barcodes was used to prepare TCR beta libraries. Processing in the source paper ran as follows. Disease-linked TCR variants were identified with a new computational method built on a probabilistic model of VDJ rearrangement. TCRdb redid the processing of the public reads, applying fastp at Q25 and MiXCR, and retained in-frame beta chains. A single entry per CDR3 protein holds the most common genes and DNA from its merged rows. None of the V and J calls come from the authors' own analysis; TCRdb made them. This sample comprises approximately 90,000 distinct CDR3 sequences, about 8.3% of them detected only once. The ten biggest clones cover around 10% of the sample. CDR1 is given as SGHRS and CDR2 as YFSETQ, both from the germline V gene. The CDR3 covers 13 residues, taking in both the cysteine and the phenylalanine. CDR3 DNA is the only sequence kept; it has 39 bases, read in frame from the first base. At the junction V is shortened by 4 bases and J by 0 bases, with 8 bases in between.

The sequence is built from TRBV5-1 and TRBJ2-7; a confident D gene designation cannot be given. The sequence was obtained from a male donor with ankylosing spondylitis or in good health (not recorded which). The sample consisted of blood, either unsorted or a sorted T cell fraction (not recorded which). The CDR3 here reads CASSGLHSYEQYF. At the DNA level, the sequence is TGCGCCAGCAGCGGCCTCCACTCCTACGAGCAGTACTTC. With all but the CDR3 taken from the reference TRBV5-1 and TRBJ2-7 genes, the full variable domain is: KAGVTQTPRYLIKTRGQQVTLSCSPISGHRSVSWYQQTPGQGLQFLFEYFSETQRNKGNFPGRFSGRQFSNSRSEMNVSTLELGDSALYLCASSGLHSYEQYFGPGTRLTVT.